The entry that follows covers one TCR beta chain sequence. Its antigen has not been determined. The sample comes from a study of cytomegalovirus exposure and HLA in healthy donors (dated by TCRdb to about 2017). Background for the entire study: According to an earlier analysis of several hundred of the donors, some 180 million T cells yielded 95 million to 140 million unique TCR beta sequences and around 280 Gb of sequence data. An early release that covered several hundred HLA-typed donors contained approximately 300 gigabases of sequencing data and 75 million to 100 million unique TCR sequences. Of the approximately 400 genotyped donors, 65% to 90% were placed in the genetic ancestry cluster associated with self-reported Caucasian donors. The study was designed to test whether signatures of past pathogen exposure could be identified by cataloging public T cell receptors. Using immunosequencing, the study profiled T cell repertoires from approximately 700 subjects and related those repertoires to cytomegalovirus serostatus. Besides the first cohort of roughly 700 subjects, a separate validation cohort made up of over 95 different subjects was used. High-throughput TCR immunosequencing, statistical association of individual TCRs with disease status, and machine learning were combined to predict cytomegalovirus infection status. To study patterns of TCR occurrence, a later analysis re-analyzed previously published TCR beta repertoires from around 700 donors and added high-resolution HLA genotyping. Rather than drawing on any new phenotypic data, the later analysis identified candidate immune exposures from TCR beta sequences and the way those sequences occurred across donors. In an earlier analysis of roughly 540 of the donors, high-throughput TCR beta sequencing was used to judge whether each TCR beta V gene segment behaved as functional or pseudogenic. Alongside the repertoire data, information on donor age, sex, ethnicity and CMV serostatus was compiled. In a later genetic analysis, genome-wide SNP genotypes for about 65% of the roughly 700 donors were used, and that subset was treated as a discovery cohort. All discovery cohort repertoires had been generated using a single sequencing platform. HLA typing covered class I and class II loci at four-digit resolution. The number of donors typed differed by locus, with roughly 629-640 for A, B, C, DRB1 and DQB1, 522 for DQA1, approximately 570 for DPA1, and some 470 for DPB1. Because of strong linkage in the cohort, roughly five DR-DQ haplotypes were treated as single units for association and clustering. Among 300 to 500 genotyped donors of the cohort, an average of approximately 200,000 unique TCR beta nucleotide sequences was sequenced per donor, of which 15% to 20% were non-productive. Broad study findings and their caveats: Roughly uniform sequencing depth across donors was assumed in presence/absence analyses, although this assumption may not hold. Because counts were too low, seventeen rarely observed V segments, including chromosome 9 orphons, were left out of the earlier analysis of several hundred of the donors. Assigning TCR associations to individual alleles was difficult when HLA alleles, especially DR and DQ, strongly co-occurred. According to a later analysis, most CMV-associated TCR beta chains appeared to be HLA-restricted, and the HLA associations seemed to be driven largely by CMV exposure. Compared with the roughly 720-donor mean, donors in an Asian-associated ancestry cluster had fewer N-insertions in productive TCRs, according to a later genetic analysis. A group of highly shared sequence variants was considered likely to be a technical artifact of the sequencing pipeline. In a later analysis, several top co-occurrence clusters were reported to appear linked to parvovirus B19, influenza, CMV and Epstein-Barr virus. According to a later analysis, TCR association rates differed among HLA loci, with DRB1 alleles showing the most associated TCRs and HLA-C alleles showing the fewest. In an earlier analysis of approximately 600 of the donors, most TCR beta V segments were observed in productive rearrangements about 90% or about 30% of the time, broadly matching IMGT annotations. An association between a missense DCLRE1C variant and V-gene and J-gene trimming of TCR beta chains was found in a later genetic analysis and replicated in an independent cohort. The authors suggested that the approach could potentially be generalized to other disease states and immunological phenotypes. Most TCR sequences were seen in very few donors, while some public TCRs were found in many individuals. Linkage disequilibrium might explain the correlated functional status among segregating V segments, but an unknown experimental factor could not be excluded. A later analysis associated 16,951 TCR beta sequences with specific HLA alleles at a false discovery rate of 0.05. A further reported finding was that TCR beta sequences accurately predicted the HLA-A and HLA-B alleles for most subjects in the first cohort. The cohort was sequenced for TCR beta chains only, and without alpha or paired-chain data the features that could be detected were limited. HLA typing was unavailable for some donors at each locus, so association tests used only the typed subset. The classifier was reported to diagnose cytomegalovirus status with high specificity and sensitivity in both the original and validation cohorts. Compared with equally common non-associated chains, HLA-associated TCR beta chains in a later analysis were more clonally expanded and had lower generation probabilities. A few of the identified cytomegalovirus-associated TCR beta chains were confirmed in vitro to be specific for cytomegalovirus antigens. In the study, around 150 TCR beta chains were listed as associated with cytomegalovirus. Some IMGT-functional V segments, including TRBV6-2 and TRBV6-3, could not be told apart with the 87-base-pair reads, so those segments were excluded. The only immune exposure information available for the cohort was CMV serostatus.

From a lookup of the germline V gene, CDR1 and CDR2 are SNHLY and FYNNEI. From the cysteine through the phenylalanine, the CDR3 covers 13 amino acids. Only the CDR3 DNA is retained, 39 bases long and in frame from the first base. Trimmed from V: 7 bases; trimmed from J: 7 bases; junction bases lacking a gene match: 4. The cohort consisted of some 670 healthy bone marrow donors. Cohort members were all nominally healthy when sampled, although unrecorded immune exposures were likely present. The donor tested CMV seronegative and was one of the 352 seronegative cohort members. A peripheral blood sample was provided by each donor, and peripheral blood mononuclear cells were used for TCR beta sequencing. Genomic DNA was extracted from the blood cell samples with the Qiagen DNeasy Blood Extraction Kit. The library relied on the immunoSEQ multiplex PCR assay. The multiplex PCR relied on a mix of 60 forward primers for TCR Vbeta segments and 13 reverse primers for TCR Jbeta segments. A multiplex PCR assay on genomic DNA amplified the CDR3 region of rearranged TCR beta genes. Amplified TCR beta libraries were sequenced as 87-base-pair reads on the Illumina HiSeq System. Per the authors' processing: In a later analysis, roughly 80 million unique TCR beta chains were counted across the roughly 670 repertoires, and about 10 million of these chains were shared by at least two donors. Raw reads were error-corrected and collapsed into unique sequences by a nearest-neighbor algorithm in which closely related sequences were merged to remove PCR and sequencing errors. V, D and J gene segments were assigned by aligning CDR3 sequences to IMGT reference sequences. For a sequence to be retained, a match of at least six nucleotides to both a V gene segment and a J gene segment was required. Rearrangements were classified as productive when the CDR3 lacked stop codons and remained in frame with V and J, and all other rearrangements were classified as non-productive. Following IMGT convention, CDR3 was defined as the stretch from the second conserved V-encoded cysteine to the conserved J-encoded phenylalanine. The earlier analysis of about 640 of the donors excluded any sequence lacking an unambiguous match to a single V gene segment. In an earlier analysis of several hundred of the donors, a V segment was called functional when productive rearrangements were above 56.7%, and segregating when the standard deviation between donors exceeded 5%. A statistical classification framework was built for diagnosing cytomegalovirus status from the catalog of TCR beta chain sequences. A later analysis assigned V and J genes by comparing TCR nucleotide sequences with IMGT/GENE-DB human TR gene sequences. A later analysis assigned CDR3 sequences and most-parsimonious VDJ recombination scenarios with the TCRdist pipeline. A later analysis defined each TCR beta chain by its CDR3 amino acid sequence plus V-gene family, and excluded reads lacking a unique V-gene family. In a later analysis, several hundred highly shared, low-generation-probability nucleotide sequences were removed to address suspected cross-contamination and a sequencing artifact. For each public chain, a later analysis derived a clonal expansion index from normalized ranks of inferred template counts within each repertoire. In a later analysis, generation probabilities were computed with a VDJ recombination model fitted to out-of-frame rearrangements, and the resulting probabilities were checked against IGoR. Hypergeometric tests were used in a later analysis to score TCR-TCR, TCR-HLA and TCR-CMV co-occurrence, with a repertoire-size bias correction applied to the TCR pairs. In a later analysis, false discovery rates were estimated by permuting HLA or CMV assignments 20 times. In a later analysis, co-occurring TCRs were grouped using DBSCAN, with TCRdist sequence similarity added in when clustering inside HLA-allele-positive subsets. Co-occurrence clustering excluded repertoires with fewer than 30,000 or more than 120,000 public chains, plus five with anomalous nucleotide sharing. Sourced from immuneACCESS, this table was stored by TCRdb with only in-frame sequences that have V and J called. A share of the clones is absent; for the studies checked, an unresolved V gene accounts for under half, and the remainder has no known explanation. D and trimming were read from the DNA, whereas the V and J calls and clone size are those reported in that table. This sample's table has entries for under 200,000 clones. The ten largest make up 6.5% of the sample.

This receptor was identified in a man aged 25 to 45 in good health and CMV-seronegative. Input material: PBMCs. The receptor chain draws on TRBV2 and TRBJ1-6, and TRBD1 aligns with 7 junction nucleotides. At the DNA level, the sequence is TGTGCCAGCATGGGACAGCCAAATTCACCCCTCCACTTT. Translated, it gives CASMGQPNSPLHF.